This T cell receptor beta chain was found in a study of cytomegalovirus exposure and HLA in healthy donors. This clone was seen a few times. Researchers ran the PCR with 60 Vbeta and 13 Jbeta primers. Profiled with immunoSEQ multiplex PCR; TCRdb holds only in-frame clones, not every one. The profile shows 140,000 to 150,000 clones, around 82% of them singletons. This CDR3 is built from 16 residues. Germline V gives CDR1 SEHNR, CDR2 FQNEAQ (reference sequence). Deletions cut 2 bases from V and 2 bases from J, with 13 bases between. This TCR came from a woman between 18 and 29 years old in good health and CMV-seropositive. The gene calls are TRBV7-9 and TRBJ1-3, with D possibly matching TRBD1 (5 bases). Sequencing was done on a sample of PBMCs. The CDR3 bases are TGTGCCAGCAGCTTAAGAGCGGGGGAGGCTGGAAACACCATATATTTT. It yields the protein CASSLRAGEAGNTIYF.